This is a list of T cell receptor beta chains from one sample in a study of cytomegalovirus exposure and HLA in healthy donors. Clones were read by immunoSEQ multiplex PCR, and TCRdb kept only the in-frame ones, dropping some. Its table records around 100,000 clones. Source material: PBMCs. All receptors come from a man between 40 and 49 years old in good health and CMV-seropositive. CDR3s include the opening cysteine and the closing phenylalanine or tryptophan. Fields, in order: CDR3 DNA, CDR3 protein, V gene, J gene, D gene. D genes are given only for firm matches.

TGTGCCAGCAGCCCCGGACAGGGGATTGCCTACGAGCAGTACTTC	CASSPGQGIAYEQYF	TRBV14	TRBJ2-7	TRBD1
TGCGCCAGCAGCCAGGGTATTAAGTGGCGGGAAGAACCCTACAATGAGCAGTTCTTC	CASSQGIKWREEPYNEQFF	TRBV4-3	TRBJ2-1	-
TGCAGCGTTGAAGTGGGACTAACAGAGCAGTTCTTC	CSVEVGLTEQFF	TRBV29-1	TRBJ2-1	TRBD2
TGTGCCAGCAGTGAAGGGGGAGACCATCAGCCCCAGCATTTT	CASSEGGDHQPQHF	TRBV6-1	TRBJ1-5	-
TGTGCCTGGAGCGAGAGTAAGAACACTGAAGCTTTCTTT	CAWSESKNTEAFF	TRBV30	TRBJ1-1	-
TGTGCCAGCAGCTCCCCGGGATCGGGCGGGAGAAGGGCAGATACGCAGTATTTT	CASSSPGSGGRRADTQYF	TRBV7-6	TRBJ2-3	TRBD2
TGTGCCAGCAGTGGGGGCCTGACAGGTTACGATCAGCCCCAGCATTTT	CASSGGLTGYDQPQHF	TRBV2	TRBJ1-5	-
TGTGCCAGCAGCTTCTGGACATCGAACACCGGGGAGCTGTTTTTT	CASSFWTSNTGELFF	TRBV7-2	TRBJ2-2	-
TGTGCCAGCAGTTACGGGCTAGCTGCTAGCACAGATACGCAGTATTTT	CASSYGLAASTDTQYF	TRBV6-6	TRBJ2-3	-
TGTGCCAGCAGCTTAGTACAGGGTGTGAACAATGAGCAGTTCTTC	CASSLVQGVNNEQFF	TRBV7-2	TRBJ2-1	-
TGTGCCAGCAGCTTAGATCTATCTCCTTTGGGGACAGGAGGCACTGAAGCTTTCTTT	CASSLDLSPLGTGGTEAFF	TRBV7-9	TRBJ1-1	TRBD1
TGCAGCGTTGCCCCGGCTAGCGGGAGCACAGATACGCAGTATTTT	CSVAPASGSTDTQYF	TRBV29-1	TRBJ2-3	TRBD2
TGTGCCAGCTCACGGCAGATAACTAATGAAAAACTGTTTTTT	CASSRQITNEKLFF	TRBV18	TRBJ1-4	-
TGTGCCAGCAGCCGTAGCGGGAGGGACGCCTACAATGAGCAGTTCTTC	CASSRSGRDAYNEQFF	TRBV14	TRBJ2-1	TRBD2
TGTGCCAGCAGCCAAGGGCTAGTTACTAATGAAAAACTGTTTTTT	CASSQGLVTNEKLFF	TRBV14	TRBJ1-4	-
TGTGCCAGCTCACCACGTAGGACAGGGTATCAGCCCCAGCATTTT	CASSPRRTGYQPQHF	TRBV18	TRBJ1-5	TRBD1
TGTGCCAGCAGAACGGGACAGAGAAGACTAATTTATGGCTACACCTTC	CASRTGQRRLIYGYTF	TRBV6-6	TRBJ1-2	TRBD1
TGTGCCACCAGCATTGCGACAGGGGGCCCGGAAAAACTGTTTTTT	CATSIATGGPEKLFF	TRBV15	TRBJ1-4	TRBD1
TGCAGCGTTGCGGGGGTTTTCTTT	CSVAGVFF	TRBV29-1	TRBJ1-1	-
TGTGCCAGCAGGGGACAGGGAAACTATGGCTACACCTTC	CASRGQGNYGYTF	TRBV28	TRBJ1-2	TRBD1